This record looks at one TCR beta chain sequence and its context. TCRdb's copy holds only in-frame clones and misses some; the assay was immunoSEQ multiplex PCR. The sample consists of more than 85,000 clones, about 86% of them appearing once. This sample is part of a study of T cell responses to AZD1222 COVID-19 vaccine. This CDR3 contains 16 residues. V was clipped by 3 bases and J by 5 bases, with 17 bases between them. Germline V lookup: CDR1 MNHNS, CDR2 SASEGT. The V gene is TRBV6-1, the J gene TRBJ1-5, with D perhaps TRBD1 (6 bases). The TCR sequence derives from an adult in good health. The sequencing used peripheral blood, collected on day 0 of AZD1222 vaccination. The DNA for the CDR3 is TGTGCCAGCAGTGATTTAGTCAGGGGAAAGGATCAGCCCCAGCATTTT. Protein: CASSDLVRGKDQPQHF.